This entry lists 2 T cell receptor beta chains sequenced from one sample in a study of cytomegalovirus exposure and HLA in healthy donors. 13 Jbeta primers and 60 Vbeta primers were used for the PCR. Measured with immunoSEQ multiplex PCR; TCRdb has only the in-frame clones, and not every one. Of under 200,000 clones in the sample, about three quarters were seen once. Sequencing was done on a sample of PBMCs. These receptors were taken from a woman aged 40 to 50 in good health and CMV-seropositive.

This clone appeared a few times. The chain couples TRBV21-1 to TRBJ2-1; the table gives TRBD1 as D, unverified against the DNA. TRBV21-1 represents a pseudogene. This CDR3 has 14 residues. This CDR3 is CASFLDREDNEQFF. CDR3 in DNA: TGTGCCAGCTTTCTGGACAGGGAGGACAATGAGCAGTTCTTC.

The chain recombines TRBV7-9 with TRBJ1-2; perhaps TRBD1 as D (5 bases). CDR3 length equals 12 residues. Germline CDR1 SEHNR, CDR2 FQNEAQ (reference sequence). Trimming left V 6 bases short and J 2 bases short, with 7 bases between. The CDR3 DNA follows: TGTGCCAGCAGTCGGGGGAACTATGGCTACACCTTC. It translates to CASSRGNYGYTF.